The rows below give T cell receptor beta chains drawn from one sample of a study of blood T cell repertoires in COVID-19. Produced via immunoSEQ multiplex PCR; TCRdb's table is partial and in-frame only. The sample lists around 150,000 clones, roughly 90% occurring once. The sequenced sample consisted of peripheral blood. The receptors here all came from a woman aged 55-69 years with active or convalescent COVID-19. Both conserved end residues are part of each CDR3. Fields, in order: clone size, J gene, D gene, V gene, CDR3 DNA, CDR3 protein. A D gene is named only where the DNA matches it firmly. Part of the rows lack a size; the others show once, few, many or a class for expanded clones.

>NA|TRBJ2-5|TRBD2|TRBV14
TGTGCCAGCAGCCGGCTAGCGGGGGGCCAAGAGACCCAGTACTTC
CASSRLAGGQETQYF
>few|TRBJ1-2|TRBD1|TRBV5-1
TGCGCCAGCAGCCCCGGACAGGACGATGGCTACACCTTC
CASSPGQDDGYTF
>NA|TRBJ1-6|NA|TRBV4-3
TGCGCCAGCAGCCAAGAAGTAGGGGCTTTCTATAATTCACCCCTCCACTTT
CASSQEVGAFYNSPLHF
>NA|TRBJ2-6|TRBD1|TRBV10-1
TGCGCCAGCAGTGATCGGGACAGGGGAAAGTCTAGCTCTGGGGCCAACGTCCTGACTTTC
CASSDRDRGKSSSGANVLTF
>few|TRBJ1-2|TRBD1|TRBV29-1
TGCAGCGTTGAAGACAGGGGGCGCTATGGCTACACCTTC
CSVEDRGRYGYTF
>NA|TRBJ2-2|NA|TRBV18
TGTGCCAGCTCACCTGGCGGGATGAACACCGGGGAGCTGTTTTTT
CASSPGGMNTGELFF
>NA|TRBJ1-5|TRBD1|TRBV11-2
TGTGCCAGCAGCATCGACAGGGCTGGCAATCAGCCCCAGCATTTT
CASSIDRAGNQPQHF
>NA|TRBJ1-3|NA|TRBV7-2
TGTGCCAGCAGCCCAACCATGGCCGGGGACACCATATATTTT
CASSPTMAGDTIYF
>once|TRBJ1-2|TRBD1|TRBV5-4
TGTGCCAGCAGCCCCCCGGACAGGGGTAGGAACTATGGCTACACCTTC
CASSPPDRGRNYGYTF
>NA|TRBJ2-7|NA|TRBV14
TGTGCCAGCAGCCTCTTGACATCGTACGAGCAGTACTTC
CASSLLTSYEQYF
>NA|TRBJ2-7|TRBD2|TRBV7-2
TGTGCCAGCAGCTCCCAACGGACTAGCGGAGTTTATGCCGCCAACGAGCAGTACTTC
CASSSQRTSGVYAANEQYF
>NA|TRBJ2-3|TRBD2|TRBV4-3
TGCGCCAGCAGCCGCATCGGGGGGGCCGGAGATACGCAGTATTTT
CASSRIGGAGDTQYF
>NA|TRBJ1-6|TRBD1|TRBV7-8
TGTGCCAGCAGCTTGACGGACAGGGGCAATTCACCCCTCCACTTT
CASSLTDRGNSPLHF
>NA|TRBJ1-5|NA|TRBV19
TGTGCCAGTAGTTCCCAGGAAAATCAGCCCCAGCATTTT
CASSSQENQPQHF
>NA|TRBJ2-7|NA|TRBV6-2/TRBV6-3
TGTGCCAGCAGTCCACAATGGGGGCTCGAGCAGTACTTC
CASSPQWGLEQYF
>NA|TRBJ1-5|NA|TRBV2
TGTGCCAGCAGTTCACAGGGTGGAGCCAATCAGCCCCAGCATTTT
CASSSQGGANQPQHF
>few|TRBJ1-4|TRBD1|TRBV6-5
TGTGCCAGCAGTCAACAGGGGGTAACTAATGAAAAACTGTTTTTT
CASSQQGVTNEKLFF
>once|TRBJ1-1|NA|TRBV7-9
TGTGCCAGCAGCTTTGGGGCACTTACTAAGGGATCTGAAGCTTTCTTT
CASSFGALTKGSEAFF
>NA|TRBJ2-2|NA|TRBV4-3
TGCGCCAGCAGCCGAGGACTCACGAACACCGGGGAGCTGTTTTTT
CASSRGLTNTGELFF
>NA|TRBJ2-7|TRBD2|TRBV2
TGTGCGACCATCTACGGGGGGGCCAAAACCTACGAGCAGTACTTC
CATIYGGAKTYEQYF
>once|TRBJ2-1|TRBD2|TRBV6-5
TGTGCCAGCAGTCTTACCGGGGGGTTCAATGAGCAGTTCTTC
CASSLTGGFNEQFF
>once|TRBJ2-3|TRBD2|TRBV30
TGTGCCTGGACTGGGACTAGCGGGGACCAGGATACGCAGTATTTT
CAWTGTSGDQDTQYF
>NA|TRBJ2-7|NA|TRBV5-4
TGTGCCAGCAGCCCGACAGGGATAACACAGGCGGGGGAGCAGTACTTC
CASSPTGITQAGEQYF
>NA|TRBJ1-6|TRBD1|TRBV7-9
TGTGCCAGCACCTCCATCACAGGGGGCTCCTATAATTCACCCCTCCACTTT
CASTSITGGSYNSPLHF
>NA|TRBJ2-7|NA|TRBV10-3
TGTGCCATCAGAGGACAGACCGGATCCTACGAGCAGTACTTC
CAIRGQTGSYEQYF
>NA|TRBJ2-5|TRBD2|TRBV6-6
TGTGCCAGCAGTCCCCGGGTGGGGGGGAGCAAGACCCAGTACTTC
CASSPRVGGSKTQYF
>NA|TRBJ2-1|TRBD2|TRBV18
TGTGCCAGCTCACCACCGCGGGGGGCCGCCTACAATGAGCAGTTCTTC
CASSPPRGAAYNEQFF
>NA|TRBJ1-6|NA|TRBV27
TGTGCCAGCAGGACAGATAGTTATAATTCACCCCTCCACTTT
CASRTDSYNSPLHF
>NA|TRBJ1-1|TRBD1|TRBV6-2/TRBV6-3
TGTGCCAGCAGTTATGGACAGGAACTGGGCACTGAAGCTTTCTTT
CASSYGQELGTEAFF
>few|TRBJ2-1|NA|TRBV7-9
TGTGCCGGACAAACAGAACAGCGCTTTAATGAGCAGTTCTTC
CAGQTEQRFNEQFF
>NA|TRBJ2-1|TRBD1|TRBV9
TGTGCCAGCAGCCCCCGGACAGGGGACAATGAGCAGTTCTTC
CASSPRTGDNEQFF
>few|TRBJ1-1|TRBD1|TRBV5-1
TGCGCCAGCAGCTTGGCAGCAGGGGGAGACGAAGCTTTCTTT
CASSLAAGGDEAFF
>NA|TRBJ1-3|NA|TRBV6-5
TGTGCCAGCAGAAAGGGACTATTCTCCGGAAACACCATATATTTT
CASRKGLFSGNTIYF
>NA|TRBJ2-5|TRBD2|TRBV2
TGTGCCAGCAGTGATCTAGCGGGGGTGGTAGAGACCCAGTACTTC
CASSDLAGVVETQYF
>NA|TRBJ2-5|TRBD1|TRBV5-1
TGCGCCAGCAGCGGGGGACAGCTCCAAGAGACCCAGTACTTC
CASSGGQLQETQYF
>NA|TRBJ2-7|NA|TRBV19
TGTGCCAGTAGTGGCGGAGGCTACGAGCAGTACTTC
CASSGGGYEQYF
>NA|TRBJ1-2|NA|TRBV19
TGTGCCAGTAAAGCAGGGGTTAACTATGGCTACACCTTC
CASKAGVNYGYTF
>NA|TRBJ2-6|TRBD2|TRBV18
TGTGCCAGCTCTCGCAACGGACTAGCGGGGGACTTCTCTGGGGCCAACGTCCTGACTTTC
CASSRNGLAGDFSGANVLTF
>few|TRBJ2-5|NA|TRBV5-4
TGTGCCAGCAGCTTGGACAGGGTCGAAGAGACCCAGTACTTC
CASSLDRVEETQYF
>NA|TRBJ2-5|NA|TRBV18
TGTGCCAGCTCACCACAGAACACAGAGACCCAGTACTTC
CASSPQNTETQYF
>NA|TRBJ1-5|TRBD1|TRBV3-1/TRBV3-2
TGTGCCAGCAGCTTTTCGGACAGGGGTAATCAGCCCCAGCATTTT
CASSFSDRGNQPQHF
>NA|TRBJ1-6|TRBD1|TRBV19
TGTGCCAGTAGTCTAGGACAGGTAGTAGGTAATTCACCCCTCCACTTT
CASSLGQVVGNSPLHF
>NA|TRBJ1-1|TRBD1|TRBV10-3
TGTGCCATCAGGCCCTGGAGTTACCGGGACAGGTCCCTGAACACTGAAGCTTTCTTT
CAIRPWSYRDRSLNTEAFF
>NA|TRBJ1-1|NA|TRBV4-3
TGCGCCAGCAGCCAAGAGTCCAGGGGTGGCACTGAAGCTTTCTTT
CASSQESRGGTEAFF
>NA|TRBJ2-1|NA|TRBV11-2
TGTGCCAGCAGCGCGCGGCGGACACTCTACAATGAGCAGTTCTTC
CASSARRTLYNEQFF
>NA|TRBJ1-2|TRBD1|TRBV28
TGTGCCAGCAGCCTCCGGACAGGGGCTTATGGCTACACCTTC
CASSLRTGAYGYTF
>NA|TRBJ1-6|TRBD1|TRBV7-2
TGTGCCAGCAGCTCGAGCGGACAGGCAAATTCACCCCTCCACTTT
CASSSSGQANSPLHF
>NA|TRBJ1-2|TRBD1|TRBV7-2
TGTGCCAGCAGGGGACAGGGGGCTGCTAAGGGTGGCTACACCTTC
CASRGQGAAKGGYTF
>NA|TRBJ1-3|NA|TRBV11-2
TGTGCCAGCAGCTTAGATCTGGCATTCTCTGGAAACACCATATATTTT
CASSLDLAFSGNTIYF
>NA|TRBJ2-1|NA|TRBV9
TGTGCCAGCAGCCCTACACAGGGAATCCCCTACAATGAGCAGTTCTTC
CASSPTQGIPYNEQFF
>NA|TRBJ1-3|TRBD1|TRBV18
TGTGCCAGCTCACCAAGTCTGACAGGGGGTGGAAACACCATATATTTT
CASSPSLTGGGNTIYF
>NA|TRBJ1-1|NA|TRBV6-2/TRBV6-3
TGTGCCAGCAGCCCCTGGGGGGGGGACACTGAAGCTTTCTTT
CASSPWGGDTEAFF
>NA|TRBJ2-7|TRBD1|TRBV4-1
TGCGCCAGCAGCCAAGCGAGACAGGGTGGCGAGCAGTACTTC
CASSQARQGGEQYF
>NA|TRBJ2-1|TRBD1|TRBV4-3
TGCGCCAGCAGCCAAGATGACAGGGGGAGTCCCTACAATGAGCAGTTCTTC
CASSQDDRGSPYNEQFF
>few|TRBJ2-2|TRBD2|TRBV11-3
TGTGCCAGCAGCGGGAACTCGGGGGGCACCGGGGAGCTGTTTTTT
CASSGNSGGTGELFF
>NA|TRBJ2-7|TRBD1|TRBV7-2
TGTGCCAGCAGCTCCCTGGGACAGGGGGCGGCGCAGTACTTC
CASSSLGQGAAQYF
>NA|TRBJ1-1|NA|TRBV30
TGTGCCTGGACAGGGGTTGGGACTGAAGCTTTCTTT
CAWTGVGTEAFF
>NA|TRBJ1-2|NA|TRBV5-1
TGCGCCAGCAGCTTGGCCTCTATCGACTATGGCTACACCTTC
CASSLASIDYGYTF
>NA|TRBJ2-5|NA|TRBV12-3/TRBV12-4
TGTGCCAGCAGTTCTTGGACGGGGGAGACCCAGTACTTC
CASSSWTGETQYF